This T cell receptor (beta chain) was obtained from a study of cytomegalovirus exposure and HLA in healthy donors. The CDR3 length is 12 residues. The germline V and J ends were trimmed by 4 bases and 5 bases, with 9 bases remaining between them. Germline CDR1 reads KGHSH; CDR2 reads LQKENI. TCRdb's copy holds only in-frame clones and misses some; the assay was immunoSEQ multiplex PCR. Of approximately 140,000 clones in the sample, approximately 86% were seen once. This clone was seen a few times. This TCR was recovered from a woman between 18 and 30 years old in good health and CMV-seropositive. The sample taken for sequencing was PBMCs. This chain joins TRBV18 and TRBJ2-7; the D gene is possibly TRBD2 (6 bases). CDR3 coding DNA: TGTGCCAGCTCACGGGGGGACCACGAGCAGTACTTC. Translation gives CASSRGDHEQYF.